The source of this T cell receptor (beta chain) is a study of control samples from healthy donors and cancer patients. Assay used: immunoSEQ multiplex PCR; TCRdb lists only in-frame clones, some missing. The top ten clones hold about 2% of a sample with more than 75,000 clones, around 90% of them seen once. V shed 0 bases and J 0 bases; nucleotides not matched to a gene: 10. The CDR3 spans 18 residues. Germline V gene sequence: CDR1 SGHRS, CDR2 YFSETQ. Sequences were obtained from PBMCs. V usage is TRBV5-1 and J usage is TRBJ2-3; 7 bases are a match to TRBD2. The receptor's source is a woman between 55 and 75 years old with head and neck cancer. For the CDR3, the DNA is TGCGCCAGCAGCTTGGCTAGCGGAAACGTGTATAGCACAGATACGCAGTATTTT. It yields the protein CASSLASGNVYSTDTQYF.